A single sample is the source of the 15 T cell receptor beta chains below, sequenced in a study of blood T cell repertoires in COVID-19. Assay used: immunoSEQ multiplex PCR; TCRdb lists only in-frame clones, some missing. The sample has 200,000 to 300,000 clones; about 82% are singletons. Sequencing was carried out using PBMCs or T cells enriched from blood (not recorded which). These TCRs come from a woman aged 45-65 years who had recovered from COVID-19.

V gene TRBV29-1 combines with J gene TRBJ2-7, with 9 bases fitting TRBD1. The CDR3 is 17 residues long. J gave up 1 base and V 5 bases, and 15 bases lay outside the gene matches. Per germline, CDR1 SQVTM and CDR2 ANQGSEA. The DNA for the CDR3 is TGCAGCGTTTCCGGGGACAGGGATATATCCTCTTCCTACGAGCAGTACTTC. It codes for CSVSGDRDISSSYEQYF.

The CDR3 loop is CATSRDLGTSGNSYEQYF. CDR3 DNA sequence: TGTGCCACCAGCAGAGATCTGGGGACTAGCGGAAACTCCTACGAGCAGTACTTC. The V and J genes are TRBV15 and TRBJ2-7, with 11 positions matching TRBD2. This CDR3 has 18 amino acids. Per germline, CDR1 LNHNV and CDR2 YYDKDF (reference sequence). J gave up 0 bases and V 0 bases, and 7 bases lay outside the gene matches.

The CDR3 sequence is CASSLDRGDSPLHF. CDR3 DNA sequence: TGCGCCAGCAGCTTGGACAGGGGGGATTCACCCCTCCACTTT. The chain is built from TRBV5-1 and TRBJ1-6; 8 bases fit TRBD1. This CDR3 contains 14 residues. The V and J ends lost 0 bases and 8 bases, in that order; junction bases with no gene match: 1. Germline V gives CDR1 SGHRS, CDR2 YFSETQ.

This chain links TRBV3-1 (or the pseudogene TRBV3-2) with TRBJ2-5; 10 nucleotides agree with TRBD2. The CDR3 contains 17 residues. Germline CDR1 is LGHDT and CDR2 is YNNKEL (reference sequence). The ends lost 0 bases at V and 9 bases at J; junction bases unmatched: 13. Here the CDR3 DNA reads TGTGCCAGCAGCCAAGATCCTAGCGGGGGCCCTATGATGTCCCAGTACTTC. It yields the protein CASSQDPSGGPMMSQYF.

The V and J genes are TRBV4-3 and TRBJ1-1; 9 bases fit TRBD1. The CDR3 has 12 amino acids. J gave up 8 bases and V 7 bases, and 5 bases lay outside the gene matches. Germline CDR1 is LGHNA and CDR2 is YSLEER. The CDR3 DNA reads TGCGCCAGCAAAGGGACAGGGACGGAAGCTTTCTTT. This translates into CASKGTGTEAFF.

This clone was counted once. The chain couples TRBV5-4 to TRBJ1-2; 9 positions match TRBD1. Germline-derived CDR1 and CDR2 are SGHNT and YYREEE (reference sequence). This CDR3 spans 15 amino acids. Unmatched junction bases numbered 10, after V lost 4 bases and J lost 6 bases. The CDR3 protein is CASSRPAGQGDGYTF. CDR3 in DNA: TGTGCCAGCAGCCGCCCCGCGGGACAGGGTGATGGCTACACCTTC. Based on the CDR3 plus reference TRBV5-4 and TRBJ1-2, the full variable domain is ETGVTQSPTHLIKTRGQQVTLRCSSQSGHNTVSWYQQALGQGPQFIFQYYREEENGRGNFPPRFSGLQFPNYSSELNVNALELDDSALYLCASSRPAGQGDGYTFGSGTRLTVV.

The CDR3 loop reads CASSPLTGSAGELFF. CDR3 sequence (DNA): TGTGCCAGCAGCCCCCTGACAGGGTCGGCCGGGGAGCTGTTTTTT. J is TRBJ2-2 and V is TRBV5-4, with 7 nucleotides matching TRBD1. The length of the CDR3 is 15 residues. Germline V gene data show CDR1 as SGHNT and CDR2 as YYREEE (reference sequence). V shed 4 bases, J shed 6 bases, and the junction held 9 bases outside the gene matches.

The gene calls are TRBV7-2 and TRBJ2-1; D remains unclear. CDR1 SGHTA and CDR2 FQGNSA come from the germline V gene. The CDR3 consists of 14 residues. Trimming left V 0 bases short and J 2 bases short, with 5 bases between. The CDR3: CASSLAQAYNEQFF. As DNA, the CDR3 is TGTGCCAGCAGCTTAGCGCAGGCCTACAATGAGCAGTTCTTC.

The chain joins TRBV11-3 to TRBJ2-5; TRBD2 is a possible D gene (7 bases). Per germline, CDR1 SGHNT and CDR2 YENEEA. This CDR3 comprises 13 residues. Trimming pared 5 bases from V and 5 bases from J, leaving 12 bases between. The CDR3 sequence is CASSTKGGETQYF. The CDR3 DNA follows: TGTGCCAGCAGCACAAAGGGGGGGGAGACCCAGTACTTC.

As to this clone: Other DNA sequences in the sample encode the same CDR3. The chain uses TRBV7-2 and TRBJ2-1; 7 nucleotides line up with TRBD2. Germline V gives CDR1 SGHTA, CDR2 FQGNSA. With V trimmed by 5 bases and J by 6 bases, 10 bases remained unmatched. This CDR3 spans 15 amino acids. In nucleotides, the CDR3 is TGTGCCAGCAGCCCGAGGACTAGTAGAGGCAATGAGCAGTTCTTC. It translates to CASSPRTSRGNEQFF.

The chain recombines TRBV2 with TRBJ1-5; 7 bases map to TRBD1. The CDR3 runs 16 residues. Looked up from germline, CDR1 is SNHLY and CDR2 is FYNNEI. J gave up 0 bases and V 5 bases, and 7 bases lay outside the gene matches. The CDR3: CASSNHRDSSNQPQHF. DNA for the CDR3: TGTGCCAGCAGTAACCACCGGGACAGTAGCAATCAGCCCCAGCATTTT. Looking up the rest from reference TRBV2 and TRBJ1-5 gives the full variable domain: EPEVTQTPSHQVTQMGQEVILRCVPISNHLYFYWYRQILGQKVEFLVSFYNNEISEKSEIFDDQFSVERPDGSNFTLKIRSTKLEDSAMYFCASSNHRDSSNQPQHFGDGTRLSIL.

This chain connects TRBV5-4 to TRBJ1-3, with D possibly TRBD1 on 6 matching bases. The germline V gene has CDR1 SGHNT and CDR2 YYREEE (reference sequence). V was trimmed by 4 bases and J by 3 bases, leaving 17 bases between them. The CDR3 totals 16 residues. In DNA, the CDR3 is TGTGCCAGCAGCCGGACCGACGGGGGGCGTGGAAACACCATATATTTT. Protein sequence: CASSRTDGGRGNTIYF.

This clone was counted a few times. V is TRBV6-1 and J is TRBJ2-7, with TRBD2 as a possible D gene (7 bases). CDR1 and CDR2 (germline): MNHNS, SASEGT. The CDR3 length is 15 residues. The ends were cut back, 2 bases at V and 4 bases at J, with 15 bases in the middle. The CDR3 sequence: CASSEWGGRSYEQYF. CDR3 DNA: TGTGCCAGCAGTGAATGGGGGGGGCGATCGTACGAGCAGTACTTC.

The V and J genes are TRBV20-1 and TRBJ1-1; D call uncertain. Germline assignment: CDR1 DFQATT and CDR2 SNEGSKA (reference sequence). V was cut by 3 bases and J by 1 base, with 9 bases left in between. The CDR3 is made up of 13 amino acids. CDR3 in amino acids: CSASGLENTEAFF. The CDR3 DNA follows: TGCAGTGCTAGTGGGTTAGAGAACACTGAAGCTTTCTTT.

The gene calls are TRBV7-2 and TRBJ1-6, with D perhaps matching TRBD1 (5 bases). The CDR3 spans 15 residues. V was clipped by 0 bases and J by 7 bases, with 10 bases between them. CDR1 and CDR2 (germline): SGHTA, FQGNSA. CDR3 in DNA: TGTGCCAGCAGCTTAGCAGGGGCTCGAAATTCACCCCTCCACTTT. It is translated as CASSLAGARNSPLHF.